These T cell receptor beta chains were read from a single sample in a study of shared clonotypes between healthy human individuals. Sequencing used immunoSEQ multiplex PCR; TCRdb keeps in-frame clones, though not all of them. In the table there are some 790,000 clones, roughly 72% of which are singletons. Sequencing used memory CD4+ T cells sorted from blood. The source of these receptors is a young woman in good health. Both conserved end residues are part of each CDR3. The D gene is left open where the match is weak. Only some rows state a clone size, as once, few, many or a class for expanded clones.

j_call cdr3_length d_call v_call clone_size cdr3_nt cdr3_aa
TRBJ2-7 13 - TRBV19 - TGTGCCAGTACCCTCGGGCCGCGCTACGAGCAGTACTTC CASTLGPRYEQYF
TRBJ2-3 11 - TRBV6-5 - TGTGCCAGCAGTTACCACGATACGCAGTATTTT CASSYHDTQYF
TRBJ1-4 15 - TRBV25-1 - TGTGCCAGCAGTGCTTATGGTGCAACTAATGAAAAACTGTTTTTT CASSAYGATNEKLFF
TRBJ2-3 14 - TRBV7-6 once TGTGCCAGCAGTAGTCGGACCACGGCCGATACGCAGTATTTT CASSSRTTADTQYF
TRBJ1-4 15 - TRBV5-1 - TGCGCCAGCAGCGTCCAGACAGGAGTTAATGAAAAACTGTTTTTT CASSVQTGVNEKLFF
TRBJ2-1 15 - TRBV5-1 - TGCGCCAGCAGCCAAGGAGCCGGGCAGCAGAATGAGCAGTTCTTC CASSQGAGQQNEQFF
TRBJ2-1 14 TRBD2 TRBV6-4 - TGTGCCAGCAGTGACGGTTCGGGAGGGGATGAGCAGTTCTTC CASSDGSGGDEQFF
TRBJ2-1 17 TRBD2 TRBV5-4 few TGTGCCAGCAGCCTGGTGGGAAGCGGGAGGGCCTACAATGAGCAGTTCTTC CASSLVGSGRAYNEQFF
TRBJ2-2 16 TRBD2 TRBV9 - TGTGCCAGCAGCGTAGGCTTAGCGGGAGAAACCGGGGAGCTGTTTTTT CASSVGLAGETGELFF
TRBJ2-5 12 - TRBV29-1 - TGCAGCGTTCAGGAGGGAGTGGAGACCCAGTACTTC CSVQEGVETQYF
TRBJ1-2 13 - TRBV10-3 few TGTGCCATCAGTGAGTCTCTAGGGCATGGCTACACCTTC CAISESLGHGYTF
TRBJ2-7 14 - TRBV5-1 - TGCGCCAGCACCCCGGGACCTACAATGAGCGAGCAGTACTTC CASTPGPTMSEQYF
TRBJ2-5 13 - TRBV9 - TGTGCCAGCAGCGTAGCAACCGGAGAGACCCAGTACTTC CASSVATGETQYF
TRBJ1-4 17 - TRBV18 - TGTGCCAGCTCAGCCAGGGTTTTGTCCCAGGCTAATGAAAAACTGTTTTTT CASSARVLSQANEKLFF
TRBJ2-1 12 - TRBV5-4 - TGTGCCAGTGTGACTAGTAGTAATGAGCAGTTCTTC CASVTSSNEQFF
TRBJ2-3 16 TRBD2 TRBV6-1 - TGTGCCAGCAGTGACCCACTAGCGGGAGGACGGGATACGCAGTATTTT CASSDPLAGGRDTQYF
TRBJ1-3 14 - TRBV5-1 few TGCGCCAGCAGCTTGGGGACATCTGGAAACACCATATATTTT CASSLGTSGNTIYF
TRBJ1-1 13 - TRBV7-9 - TGTGCCAGCAGCTTAGCCGGGACCACTGAAGCTTTCTTT CASSLAGTTEAFF
TRBJ2-1 13 - TRBV21-1 - TGTGCCAGCACCACTTTCTCCTACAATGAGCAGTTCTTC CASTTFSYNEQFF
TRBJ2-7 16 - TRBV27 - TGTGCCAGCAGCCCCCAGGGAACACATCTAAGGGGCGAGCAGTACTTC CASSPQGTHLRGEQYF
TRBJ1-1 13 - TRBV6-1 - TGTGCCAGCGCGGGACTTTCGAACACTGAAGCTTTCTTT CASAGLSNTEAFF
TRBJ1-1 14 - TRBV25-1 - TGTGCCAGCAGAAAATTTGGACAGAACACTGAAGCTTTCTTT CASRKFGQNTEAFF
TRBJ2-7 14 - TRBV9 - TGTGCCAGCAGCCCCTCATTCGGGGGTTACGAGCAGTACTTC CASSPSFGGYEQYF
TRBJ1-1 15 TRBD1 TRBV6-5 many TGTGCCAGCAGTAACGACAGGGCGTGGGTCACTGAAGCTTTCTTT CASSNDRAWVTEAFF
TRBJ2-7 15 - TRBV9 - TGTGCCAGCAGCGTAGGTGGTGGGGATGCGGGGGAGCAGTACTTC CASSVGGGDAGEQYF
TRBJ2-7 15 - TRBV7-3 - TGTGCCAGCAGCTTAGGAGGGGCCAGCTCCTACGAGCAGTACTTC CASSLGGASSYEQYF
TRBJ1-5 16 - TRBV5-1 - TGCGCCAGCAGCTTGTATGCAGGGGATAGCAATCAGCCCCAGCATTTT CASSLYAGDSNQPQHF
TRBJ2-3 15 - TRBV19 - TGTGCCAGTAGTCCCCAGGGGACTAACACAGATACGCAGTATTTT CASSPQGTNTDTQYF
TRBJ1-4 13 - TRBV5-1 few TGCGCCAGCAGCGGAGGGGCAGGGGAAAAACTGTTTTTT CASSGGAGEKLFF
TRBJ1-2 13 - TRBV28 - TGTGCCAGCAGTTTGGGCAGGTACTATGGCTACACCTTC CASSLGRYYGYTF
TRBJ1-1 15 TRBD1 TRBV11-1 once TGTGCCAGCAGCTTAGCGACAGGGATGAGCACTGAAGCTTTCTTT CASSLATGMSTEAFF
TRBJ1-5 15 TRBD1 TRBV28 - TGTGCCAGCAGTGGGGGACAGGGATTGAATCAGCCCCAGCATTTT CASSGGQGLNQPQHF
TRBJ2-1 13 TRBD2 TRBV7-9 - TGTGCCAGCAGCTTATCGGGGGAGGGAGGGCAGTTCTTC CASSLSGEGGQFF
TRBJ1-1 15 - TRBV7-8 - TGTGCCAGCAGCTTAGATGACTATCCGGGGGAGACAGCTTTCTTT CASSLDDYPGETAFF
TRBJ2-5 14 - TRBV5-1 - TGCGCCAGCAGCTTGGGGGTAGCGGAAGAGACCCAGTACTTC CASSLGVAEETQYF
TRBJ2-7 17 TRBD2 TRBV27 - TGTGCCAGCAGTTCCGACCTACTAGCGGGAGAATCCCACGAGCAGTACTTC CASSSDLLAGESHEQYF
TRBJ1-5 13 - TRBV11-2 few TGTGCCAGCAGCTTGGGGCCTGAGCAGCCCCAGCATTTT CASSLGPEQPQHF
TRBJ1-5 15 - TRBV28 - TGTGCCAGCACTATACAGGGCTTCGCTTATCAGCCCCAGCATTTT CASTIQGFAYQPQHF
TRBJ1-2 13 - TRBV28 many TGTGCCAGCAGTTTGCCATTTGCTTATGGCTACACCTTC CASSLPFAYGYTF
TRBJ2-2 16 TRBD2 TRBV4-2 - TGTGCCAGCAGCTACGGGACTAGCGGGAGGCACGGGGAGCTGTTTTTT CASSYGTSGRHGELFF
TRBJ2-7 14 - TRBV4-1 - TGCGCCAGCAGTCGCCCTCCCGGCTTTTTCGAGCAGTACTTC CASSRPPGFFEQYF
TRBJ1-2 13 - TRBV27 - TGTGCCAGCTCGCGGGGGGTTAAGGATGGCTACACCTTC CASSRGVKDGYTF
TRBJ1-4 15 TRBD1 TRBV4-1 few TGCGCCAGCAGCCAAATACAGGGGGTTAATGAAAAACTGTTTTTT CASSQIQGVNEKLFF
TRBJ2-5 17 - TRBV11-3 - TGTGCCAGCAGCTTAGATCTGGGGCCCCCGTACCAAGAGACCCAGTACTTC CASSLDLGPPYQETQYF
TRBJ2-3 16 - TRBV5-1 - TGCGCCAGCAGCTTGGAAGGTAGTTCTGCCACAGATACGCAGTATTTT CASSLEGSSATDTQYF
TRBJ1-5 13 TRBD1 TRBV7-2 - TGTGCCAGCAGCAGACAGGGGGATCAGCCCCAGCATTTT CASSRQGDQPQHF
TRBJ1-1 14 - TRBV5-1 - TGCGCCAGCAGCTGGCAGGGCCGTGACACTGAAGCTTTCTTT CASSWQGRDTEAFF
TRBJ2-7 15 - TRBV28 - TGTGCCAGCAGTTACCCTACTTCAGGGCGAGGGGAGCAGTACTTC CASSYPTSGRGEQYF
TRBJ1-5 13 - TRBV7-9 - TGTGCCAGCAGCTTAGGCGCACATCAGCCCCAGCATTTT CASSLGAHQPQHF
TRBJ2-2 15 - TRBV27 - TGTGCCAGCAGTTGGGGGGCTTCCCATCCCGGGGAGCTGTTTTTT CASSWGASHPGELFF
TRBJ1-4 15 TRBD1 TRBV28 - TGTGCCAGCAGTTTAATCGGGACAGGGGGGGAAAAACTGTTTTTT CASSLIGTGGEKLFF
TRBJ1-3 11 - TRBV29-1 many TGCAGCGTTGAAAGGGGAAACACCATATATTTT CSVERGNTIYF
TRBJ2-7 14 - TRBV5-1 few TGCGCCAGCAGTTGGGACGGGCCCAAGCGGGAGCAGTACTTC CASSWDGPKREQYF
TRBJ2-7 17 TRBD2 TRBV30 - TGTGCCTGGAGCTCCGGGACTAGCGGGAGGGCCTCCTACGAGCAGTACTTC CAWSSGTSGRASYEQYF
TRBJ1-1 13 TRBD1 TRBV28 - TGTGCCAGCAGGCTTACAGGGGGCACTGAAGCTTTCTTT CASRLTGGTEAFF
TRBJ2-1 13 - TRBV19 - TGTGCCAGTACCCATCTGTGGGAAGGTGAGCAGTTCTTC CASTHLWEGEQFF
TRBJ2-7 15 TRBD1 TRBV7-6 - TGTGCCAGCAGCACTCCAGGGGGCTCCCCCTACGAGCAGTACTTC CASSTPGGSPYEQYF
TRBJ1-5 13 - TRBV6-1 few TGTGCCAGCAGTGCTTCAGGGGATCAGCCCCAGCATTTT CASSASGDQPQHF
TRBJ1-5 17 - TRBV19 - TGTGCCAGTAGTAAATCCGGCGACAGCCTTAGCAATCAGCCCCAGCATTTT CASSKSGDSLSNQPQHF
TRBJ2-5 15 TRBD2 TRBV29-1 - TGCAGCGTTGTAAGACTAGCGGCTATCCGAGAGACCCAGTACTTC CSVVRLAAIRETQYF